The TCR beta chain described here comes from a study of OX40 agonist ivuxolimab in advanced cancers. For the study in its entirety: Ivuxolimab was an agonistic, fully human IgG2 monoclonal antibody directed against OX40 (CD134), a costimulatory receptor. Intravenous ivuxolimab was administered to patients every 2 weeks at six dose levels: 0.01, 0.1, 0.3, 1.5, 3 and 10 mg/kg. Of the 50 or so patients in dose escalation, approximately 20 had hepatocellular carcinoma, some 15 had melanoma, 9 had renal cell carcinoma and 9 had head and neck cancer. The dose-escalation cohort was 80% to 90% male with a mean age of about 65 years, ranging from roughly 20 to 80. Prior anti-PD-1, anti-PD-L1 or anti-CTLA-4 therapy was permitted, and checkpoint inhibitors had been received by roughly two fifths of dose-escalation patients. Partial responses occurred in three dose-escalation patients, of whom one had hepatocellular carcinoma and two had cutaneous melanoma. Peripheral TCRbeta sequencing aimed to test whether ivuxolimab altered TCR sequence diversity and caused clonal T-cell expansion. The paper reports the monotherapy dose-escalation portion (N = 52 patients) of the phase I ivuxolimab trial.

Overall study results and their limits: Low levels of normalized T-cell clonal expansion were also seen in some patients who did not respond. At doses of 0.1 to 3.0 mg/kg, clonal expansion of both CD4+ and CD8+ T cells in blood was seen between baseline and week 6. Partial responders in the 0.1-3.0 mg/kg groups had among the lowest normalized peripheral clonal expansion, especially among CD8+ T cells. Which antigens the clonally expanded peripheral T cells were specific for was not determined. After ivuxolimab, more expanded clones were found on average in CD8+ T cells than in CD4+ T cells.

This clone has just a few counts. Its antigen remains unidentified. Base quality data are lacking; no much larger clone is found one base away. A distance of 14 bases separates the germline ends of V and J, which lose 2 bases and 0 bases respectively. From the germline V gene, CDR1 is MGHRA and CDR2 is YSYEKL. The CDR3 measures 18 amino acids from cysteine to phenylalanine. The kept DNA is CDR3 alone, 54 bases in frame from the first base. Patients with autoimmune disease history or receiving systemic immunosuppression were excluded from the trial. In every dose cohort, peripheral blood was drawn for TCR sequencing at baseline, cycle 4 day 1, and cycle 7 day 1. The samples were drawn from a first-in-human, open-label, multicenter phase I dose-escalation trial of ivuxolimab. Adults with locally advanced or metastatic head and neck squamous cell, hepatocellular, melanoma or renal cell carcinoma were enrolled in the trial. Before TCR sequencing, CD4+ T cells and CD8+ T cells from peripheral blood were sorted into separate populations.

Genomic DNA was isolated from the sorted cells so that the TCRbeta CDR3 region could be sequenced. The immunoSEQ Assay was used for sequencing of TCRbeta CDR3 regions. The source is immuneACCESS, and TCRdb retained only in-frame sequences with V and J called. Part of the clones is not carried over; for the studies checked, unresolved V genes explain less than half of this, and the remainder is unexplained. The sample data list tens of thousands of clones, and 80% to 90% of these were observed just once. The ten largest clonotypes hold around 4.3% of the sample. The V and J genes are TRBV4-1 and TRBJ2-6, with the D gene not clear enough to name. Sample: CD4+ or CD8+ T cells sorted from blood, taken in a trial of the OX40 agonist ivuxolimab. This TCR was sampled from an adult with an advanced solid tumor such as melanoma, head and neck, liver or kidney cancer. The DNA is as follows: TGCGCCAGCAGCCAAAGTCTACAGCCAAACTCTGGGGCCAACGTCCTGACTTTC. Translated, it reads CASSQSLQPNSGANVLTF.